This T cell receptor (beta chain) came from a study of neurological immune-mediated disorders. Judged by abundance, this clonotype is medium-sized. The CDR3 is 16 residues long. The germline V gene encodes CDR1 KGHDR and CDR2 SFDVKD. Trimming removed 2 bases at V and 4 bases at J, with 11 bases between. Each TCR transcript was tagged with a 10-nucleotide random UMI during 5'RACE. TCRdb itself ran the 5' RACE reads through MiXCR, one entry per CDR3 protein. The sample carries some 42,000 distinct CDR3 sequences, more than 9% recorded once. V usage is TRBV24-1 and J usage is TRBJ2-6; D gene unclear. The sequence was collected from a woman aged 30 to 39 with HTLV-1-associated myelopathy (HAM/TSP). The sample consisted of CD4+ T cells from blood. The CDR3 spells CATSDSRTHGANVLTF. Written as DNA, the CDR3 is TGTGCCACCAGTGATTCTAGGACCCACGGGGCCAACGTCCTGACTTTC.